These T cell receptor beta chains were read from a single sample in a study of blood T cell repertoires in COVID-19. Profiling relied on immunoSEQ multiplex PCR, and the TCRdb table lists in-frame clones only, not all of them. In the table there are 120,000 or so clones, 55% to 75% of which are singletons. What was sequenced was peripheral blood. These TCRs come from a woman aged 70 to 79 with acute or convalescent COVID-19. Both conserved end residues are part of each CDR3. The D gene is left open where the match is weak. For some rows the clone size is stated as once, few or many, or as a class when expanded; others skip it.

TRBV3-1/TRBV3-2	.	.	TRBJ2-1	CASSQDPVSVTYNEQFF	TGTGCCAGCAGCCAAGATCCGGTCAGCGTTACCTACAATGAGCAGTTCTTC
TRBV24-1	.	.	TRBJ1-2	CATRSGGGADYGYTF	TGTGCCACCAGATCCGGTGGGGGCGCGGACTATGGCTACACCTTC
TRBV7-9	TRBD2	few	TRBJ2-2	CASSLSGREEELFF	TGTGCCAGCAGCTTAAGCGGGAGGGAAGAGGAGCTGTTTTTT
TRBV7-9	.	few	TRBJ1-6	CASSFWQEDNSPLHF	TGTGCCAGCAGCTTTTGGCAGGAGGATAATTCACCCCTCCACTTT
TRBV19	TRBD1	.	TRBJ1-5	CATRQGPEGNQPQHF	TGTGCCACCCGACAGGGCCCCGAAGGCAATCAGCCCCAGCATTTT
TRBV7-3	.	.	TRBJ1-2	CASSLTRVDGYTF	TGTGCCAGCAGCTTAACCAGGGTAGATGGCTACACCTTC
TRBV28	.	.	TRBJ1-2	CASSRDTAGRGYTF	TGTGCCAGCAGCCGGGACACGGCCGGACGTGGCTACACCTTC
TRBV7-3	TRBD2	.	TRBJ2-1	CASSLVSGQYNEQFF	TGTGCCAGCAGCTTAGTTAGCGGGCAGTACAATGAGCAGTTCTTC
TRBV7-8	.	.	TRBJ1-1	CASSLPGTSNTEAFF	TGTGCCAGCAGCTTACCGGGAACTTCGAACACTGAAGCTTTCTTT
TRBV20-1	.	.	TRBJ2-1	CSASKGSSRGGEQFF	TGCAGTGCTAGTAAAGGCTCCTCCCGAGGTGGTGAGCAGTTCTTC
TRBV15	TRBD2	few	TRBJ2-2	CATSSQREAGGELFF	TGTGCCACCAGCAGTCAGCGGGAGGCGGGCGGGGAGCTGTTTTTT
TRBV27	TRBD1	few	TRBJ1-6	CASKRRGESSYNSPLHF	TGTGCCAGCAAGCGCAGGGGGGAAAGCTCCTATAATTCACCCCTCCACTTT
TRBV7-2	.	.	TRBJ1-2	CASSPGWGRGYGYTF	TGTGCCAGCAGCCCCGGGTGGGGCAGGGGTTATGGCTACACCTTC
TRBV9	TRBD2	.	TRBJ2-3	CASSPRDSGGADTQYF	TGTGCCAGCAGCCCCCGGGATAGCGGGGGGGCGGATACGCAGTATTTT
TRBV6-5	.	few	TRBJ2-5	CASSWTVQETQYF	TGTGCCAGCAGTTGGACAGTCCAAGAGACCCAGTACTTC
TRBV27	TRBD2	.	TRBJ2-7	CASSLFGAGESYEQYF	TGTGCCAGCAGTTTATTCGGGGCGGGAGAGTCTTACGAGCAGTACTTC
TRBV7-8	TRBD1	once	TRBJ2-2	CASSPYGTGPTGELFF	TGTGCCAGCAGCCCATATGGGACAGGGCCCACCGGGGAGCTGTTTTTT
TRBV7-9	TRBD2	.	TRBJ2-5	CASSPGGREETQYF	TGTGCCAGCAGCCCGGGGGGTCGGGAAGAGACCCAGTACTTC
TRBV6-2/TRBV6-3	TRBD1	.	TRBJ2-1	CASSDPDRGHYNEQFF	TGTGCCAGCAGTGACCCGGACAGGGGGCACTACAATGAGCAGTTCTTC
TRBV6-4	.	few	TRBJ2-3	CASSIDSRPTDTQYF	TGTGCCAGCAGTATTGACTCCCGTCCCACAGATACGCAGTATTTT
TRBV14	.	.	TRBJ1-3	CASSQGGKDGSSGNTIYF	TGTGCCAGCAGCCAAGGGGGGAAGGACGGGAGCTCTGGAAACACCATATATTTT
TRBV6-5	TRBD2	.	TRBJ2-3	CASSYSGGSTDTQYF	TGTGCCAGCAGCTATAGCGGGGGTAGCACAGATACGCAGTATTTT
TRBV7-2	TRBD2	.	TRBJ2-5	CASSLGLAGVGRLETQYF	TGTGCCAGCAGCTTGGGACTAGCGGGAGTCGGCCGGTTAGAGACCCAGTACTTC
TRBV2	.	.	TRBJ2-4	CASSENLSRAKNIQYF	TGTGCCAGCAGTGAAAATCTCTCGCGGGCCAAAAACATTCAGTACTTC
TRBV4-2	.	.	TRBJ2-6	CASSQETRISSGANVLTF	TGTGCCAGCAGCCAAGAAACCAGGATATCCTCTGGGGCCAACGTCCTGACTTTC
TRBV2	.	many	TRBJ2-1	CASRAGSNEQFF	TGTGCCAGCCGGGCGGGCAGCAATGAGCAGTTCTTC
TRBV12-2	.	few	TRBJ2-7	CASRLGFASGGTYEQYF	TGTGCAAGTCGCTTAGGTTTTGCTAGCGGGGGGACCTACGAGCAGTACTTC
TRBV19	.	few	TRBJ1-4	CASSIFTGTGNEKLFF	TGTGCCAGTAGTATCTTCACCGGGACTGGGAATGAAAAACTGTTTTTT
TRBV27	TRBD2	.	TRBJ2-2	CASSLTPGGGTGELFF	TGTGCCAGCAGCCTTACCCCCGGGGGGGGGACCGGGGAGCTGTTTTTT
TRBV20-1	.	few	TRBJ2-3	CSASVGVAQYF	TGCAGTGCTAGCGTCGGGGTCGCGCAGTATTTT
TRBV2	TRBD1	few	TRBJ1-2	CASALGQGGYGYTF	TGTGCCAGCGCCCTAGGACAGGGCGGCTATGGCTACACCTTC
TRBV28	.	.	TRBJ2-5	CASSFPVSQETQYF	TGTGCCAGCAGTTTCCCAGTGTCCCAAGAGACCCAGTACTTC
TRBV11-2	TRBD1	.	TRBJ2-1	CASSLGWTGGNEQFF	TGTGCCAGCAGCTTAGGTTGGACAGGCGGCAATGAGCAGTTCTTC
TRBV4-1	TRBD1	.	TRBJ2-2	CASSQNVDRGTTGELFF	TGCGCCAGCAGCCAAAACGTGGACAGGGGGACCACCGGGGAGCTGTTTTTT
TRBV6-6	.	few	TRBJ2-7	CASMTGYEQYF	TGTGCCAGCATGACAGGCTACGAGCAGTACTTC
TRBV7-2	TRBD2	.	TRBJ2-1	CASSLVGGAGGPNEQFF	TGTGCCAGCAGCTTAGTGGGTGGAGCGGGGGGGCCCAATGAGCAGTTCTTC
TRBV19	TRBD1	.	TRBJ1-3	CASSHRQGPGHTIYF	TGTGCCAGTAGCCATCGACAGGGGCCCGGACACACCATATATTTT
TRBV6-5	.	.	TRBJ1-4	CASSYRDTTNEKLFF	TGTGCCAGCAGTTACCGGGACACAACTAATGAAAAACTGTTTTTT
TRBV18	TRBD1	.	TRBJ2-5	CASSGQGQETQYF	TGTGCCAGCTCAGGACAGGGCCAAGAGACCCAGTACTTC
TRBV5-1	TRBD1	.	TRBJ2-7	CASSFYKKTGTYEQYF	TGCGCCAGCAGCTTCTACAAAAAGACAGGGACATACGAGCAGTACTTC
TRBV11-2	.	.	TRBJ1-2	CASSAGVGYTF	TGTGCCAGCAGCGCAGGGGTTGGCTACACCTTC
TRBV9	TRBD1	many	TRBJ2-1	CASSPGQGAYNEQFF	TGTGCCAGCAGCCCGGGACAGGGGGCCTACAATGAGCAGTTCTTC
TRBV2	.	few	TRBJ1-1	CASSDRGGKDEAFF	TGTGCCAGCAGTGATCGGGGGGGGAAGGATGAAGCTTTCTTT
TRBV11-2	.	.	TRBJ2-5	CASSSTRWETQYF	TGTGCCAGCAGTTCTACTAGGTGGGAGACCCAGTACTTC
TRBV4-1	.	.	TRBJ1-5	CASSQELGRDNQPQHF	TGCGCCAGCAGCCAAGAGCTGGGCAGGGATAATCAGCCCCAGCATTTT
TRBV5-4	.	few	TRBJ2-1	CASSLAALSSYNEQFF	TGTGCCAGCAGCTTGGCCGCTCTGAGCTCCTACAATGAGCAGTTCTTC
TRBV6-6	.	.	TRBJ2-3	CASSQLGSGTDTQYF	TGTGCCAGCAGCCAACTAGGATCGGGCACAGATACGCAGTATTTT
TRBV6-6	TRBD1	.	TRBJ1-1	CASSKGQGAWNTEAFF	TGTGCCAGCAGTAAGGGACAGGGGGCATGGAACACTGAAGCTTTCTTT
TRBV21-1	.	.	TRBJ1-2	CASSKGLRTGTGNYGYTF	TGTGCCAGCAGCAAAGGGTTACGGACAGGTACGGGTAACTATGGCTACACCTTC
TRBV10-2	TRBD2	once	TRBJ2-5	CASSGRLARETQYF	TGCGCCAGCAGTGGACGACTAGCGAGAGAGACCCAGTACTTC
TRBV5-1	TRBD1	.	TRBJ2-7	CASSAPGQGYYEQYF	TGCGCCAGCAGTGCTCCGGGACAGGGTTATTACGAGCAGTACTTC